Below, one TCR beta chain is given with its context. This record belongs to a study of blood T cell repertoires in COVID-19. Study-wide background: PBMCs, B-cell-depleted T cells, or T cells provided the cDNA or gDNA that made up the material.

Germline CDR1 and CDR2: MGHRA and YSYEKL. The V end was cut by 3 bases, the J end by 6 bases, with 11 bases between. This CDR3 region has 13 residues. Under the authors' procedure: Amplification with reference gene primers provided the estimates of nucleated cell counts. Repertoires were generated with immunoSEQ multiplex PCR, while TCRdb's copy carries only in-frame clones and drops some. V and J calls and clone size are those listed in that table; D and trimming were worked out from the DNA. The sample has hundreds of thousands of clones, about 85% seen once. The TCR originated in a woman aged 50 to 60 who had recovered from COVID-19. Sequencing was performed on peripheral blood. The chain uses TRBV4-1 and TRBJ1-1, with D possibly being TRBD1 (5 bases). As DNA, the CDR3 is TGCGCCAGCAGCCAGGTGACAGACCCTGAAGCTTTCTTT. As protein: CASSQVTDPEAFF.